This T cell receptor (beta chain) was observed in a study of T-cell memory formation after mild COVID-19 (dated by TCRdb to about 2021). A note on the overall study: TCR sequence clusters from the two donors were largely donor specific. In a couple of donors, T-cell clones that expanded and contracted after mild COVID-19 were followed by sequencing TCRalpha and TCRbeta repertoires longitudinally. Two young, previously healthy adult volunteers, one female and one male, were included in the cohort.

The CDR3 spans 13 residues, from the cysteine through the phenylalanine. The DNA shown is the 39-base CDR3, in frame from base 1. The germline V gene provides CDR1 SQVTM and CDR2 ANQGSEA. V is shortened by 4 bases, J by 2 bases, and the region joining them spans 9 bases. What the study reported, not specific to this receptor: Clones that contracted from day 15 to 85 showed balanced CD4/CD8 phenotypes, whereas a second wave of clones that expanded from day 15 to 37 leaned towards CD4+. Some responding clones were detected in pre-infection memory, suggesting pre-existing cross-reactive memory T cells joined the SARS-CoV-2 response. Contracting CD4+ clones turned up mainly in the CM and EM memory subsets, whereas EMRA was where CD8+ clones were enriched. Only two mild cases were covered in the study, and larger cohorts including severe cases with pre-infection samples were considered necessary. Whether the second-wave clones peaking on day 37 were SARS-CoV-2 specific was not confirmed.

This clonotype was counted between two and nine times. What this receptor recognizes is not known. Per-nucleotide qualities are absent, and no much larger clonotype sits a single base away. Ficoll-Paque density gradient centrifugation was used to isolate PBMCs. The listed sequencing device is Illumina NovaSeq 6000. cDNA libraries for TCRalpha and TCRbeta were prepared by 5'RACE using constant-segment primers, with sample barcodes and unique molecular identifiers added. Trizol reagent was used to extract RNA from every sample. The libraries were amplified in two PCR steps, and the second step added a second sample barcode and Illumina TruSeq adapters. The libraries were sequenced on an Illumina NovaSeq using 2 x 150 bp paired-end reads. On the authors' methods: Reads were demultiplexed and collapsed into UMI-guided consensus sequences with migec v1.2.7. Using mixcr v2.1.11, UMI consensuses were aligned to TRA and TRB V and J templates and then assembled into clonotypes. Expanded or contracted clonotypes were those called significant by both edgeR and NoisET, with noise models trained on biological replicates. For edgeR calls, the thresholds were a false discovery rate-adjusted p below 0.01 and a log2 fold-change of 1. PCA with hierarchical clustering of max-normalized trajectories of the 1000 most abundant clonotypes was used as exploratory dynamics analysis. Separately sequenced CD4+ and CD8+ repertoires were used to assign a CD4 or CD8 phenotype to each responding clone. TCRdb redid the processing of the public reads, applying fastp at Q25 and MiXCR, and retained in-frame beta chains. Entries are consolidated by CDR3 protein sequence, retaining the most common genes and DNA. TCRdb, not the original authors, processed these V and J calls. The sample has 200,000 to 250,000 distinct CDR3 sequences on record, 25% to 35% of them singletons. 9.5% to 12% of the sample is in the top ten clones.

The TCR comes from an adult woman who had mild COVID-19 (a few samples of this study predate the infection). The sample titles of this study are shuffled in the database, so cell type and time point are left out; the donor was told from shared clones. The sample was PBMCs or a T cell subset sorted from them (not recorded which). The rearrangement combines TRBV29-1 with TRBJ2-1, with an unclear D gene assignment. In nucleotide form, the sequence is TGCAGCGTTGTCCAGCCCCCCTACAATGAGCAGTTCTTC. Its amino acids are CSVVQPPYNEQFF.